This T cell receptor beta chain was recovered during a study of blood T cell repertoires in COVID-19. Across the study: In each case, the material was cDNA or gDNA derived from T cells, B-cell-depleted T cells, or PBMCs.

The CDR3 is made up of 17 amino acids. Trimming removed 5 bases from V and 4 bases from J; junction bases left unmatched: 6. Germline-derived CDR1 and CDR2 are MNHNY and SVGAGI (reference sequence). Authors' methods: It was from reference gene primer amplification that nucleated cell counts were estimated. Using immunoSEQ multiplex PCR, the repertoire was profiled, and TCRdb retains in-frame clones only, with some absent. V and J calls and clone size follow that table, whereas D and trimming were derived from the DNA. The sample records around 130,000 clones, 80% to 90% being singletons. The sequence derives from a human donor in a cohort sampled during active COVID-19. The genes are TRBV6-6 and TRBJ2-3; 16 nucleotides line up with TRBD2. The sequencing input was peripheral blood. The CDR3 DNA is TGTGCCAGCAGTCGGGGACTAGCGGGGGGGGGCCCAGATACGCAGTATTTT. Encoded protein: CASSRGLAGGGPDTQYF.